These 26 T cell receptor beta chains were sequenced from one sample in a study of T cell responses to AZD1222 COVID-19 vaccine. Profiled with immunoSEQ multiplex PCR; TCRdb holds only in-frame clones, not every one. The sample lists 90,000 or so clones; roughly 88% were seen once. The sequencing used peripheral blood, collected on day 0 of AZD1222 vaccination. These receptors were taken from an adult in good health.

This chain connects TRBV29-1 to TRBJ1-2; the match to TRBD1 covers 9 bases. Losses at the gene ends were 3 bases for V and 7 bases for J; bases not matched to a gene: 9. There are 14 residues in the CDR3. In germline, CDR1 is SQVTM, CDR2 ANQGSEA. The CDR3 is CSVDMGQGMGGYTF. The CDR3 region has the DNA TGCAGCGTTGATATGGGACAGGGTATGGGTGGCTACACCTTC.

The V gene is TRBV16, the J gene TRBJ1-2; D is ambiguous. This CDR3 comprises 14 residues. The germline CDR1 and CDR2 sequences are KGHSY and FQNENV. Trimming pared 0 bases from V and 2 bases from J, leaving 7 bases between. This CDR3 is CASSQSGQNYGYTF. The CDR3, as DNA: TGTGCCAGCAGCCAATCCGGCCAGAACTATGGCTACACCTTC.

The rearrangement uses TRBV5-5 and TRBJ1-1; 8 bases are a match to TRBD1. V lost 4 bases and J lost 0; bases outside the gene matches: 5. Germline CDR1 reads SGHKS; CDR2 reads YYEKEE (reference sequence). The CDR3 runs to 15 residues. DNA for the CDR3: TGTGCCAGCAGCACCCGGACAGGGATGAACACTGAAGCTTTCTTT. Its protein is CASSTRTGMNTEAFF.

The V gene is TRBV10-3, the J gene TRBJ1-1, with unresolved D. Germline V gene sequence: CDR1 ENHRY, CDR2 SYGVKD. Trimming removed 7 bases from V and 0 bases from J, with 15 bases in between. The CDR3 loop spans 15 amino acids. Here the CDR3 DNA reads TGTGCCATCACATCTGCGGTAGGGATGAACACTGAAGCTTTCTTT. Its translation: CAITSAVGMNTEAFF.

V is TRBV28 and J is TRBJ1-2, with a possible D match to TRBD1 (5 bases). The germline CDR1 and CDR2 sequences are MDHEN and SYDVKM. This CDR3 is 13 amino acids long. The V end was cut by 3 bases, the J end by 7 bases, with 12 bases between. The DNA for the CDR3 is TGTGCCAGCAGTTTCGGGACGGGGGTTGGCTACACCTTC. Amino acid sequence: CASSFGTGVGYTF.

The rearrangement joins TRBV5-4 to TRBJ1-3; D perhaps matches TRBD1 (6 bases). Trimming left V 3 bases short and J 4 bases short, with 14 bases between. The CDR3 totals 15 residues. Per germline, CDR1 SGHNT and CDR2 YYREEE (reference sequence). This CDR3 reads CASSSGTGNGNTIYF. As DNA, the CDR3 is TGTGCCAGCAGCTCGGGCACAGGGAACGGAAACACCATATATTTT.

The CDR3 is CASSQEPGAHQKLFF. CDR3 DNA: TGCGCCAGCAGCCAAGAACCAGGGGCTCACCAAAAACTGTTTTTT. The chain carries TRBV4-3 and TRBJ1-4, with D possibly matching TRBD1 (6 bases). This CDR3 is 15 amino acids long. V was clipped by 0 bases and J by 9 bases, with 14 bases between them. CDR1 LGHNA and CDR2 YSLEER come from the germline V gene.

V and J are TRBV5-6 and TRBJ2-1, with 10 bases fitting TRBD2. V was clipped by 4 bases and J by 4 bases; unmatched bases: 5. This CDR3 region has 15 residues. Germline CDR1 reads SGHDT; CDR2 reads YYEEEE. This CDR3 is CASSETSGVYNEQFF. In DNA, the CDR3 is TGTGCCAGCAGCGAAACTAGCGGGGTTTACAATGAGCAGTTCTTC.

V gene TRBV27 combines with J gene TRBJ2-6; D not resolved. Germline V gene data show CDR1 as MNHEY and CDR2 as SMNVEV (reference sequence). This CDR3 spans 16 amino acids. V was trimmed by 0 bases and J by 0 bases, leaving 6 bases between them. In nucleotides, the CDR3 is TGTGCCAGCAGTTTATCAAAGGGCTCTGGGGCCAACGTCCTGACTTTC. Translating gives CASSLSKGSGANVLTF.

V is TRBV28 and J is TRBJ2-2, with 11 bases matching TRBD2. This CDR3 is built from 15 residues. Germline V gene lookup returns CDR1 MDHEN and CDR2 SYDVKM. The ends lost 8 bases at V and 3 bases at J; junction bases unmatched: 5. The CDR3 nucleotides are TGTGCCAGCTTAGCGGGAGGGCCGGACACCGGGGAGCTGTTTTTT. Its protein is CASLAGGPDTGELFF.

V gene TRBV4-1 combines with J gene TRBJ1-5; no clear D. V dropped 4 bases and J dropped 3 bases, with 10 bases sitting between them. Germline CDR1 MGHRA, CDR2 YSYEKL. CDR3 size: 14 residues. As DNA, the CDR3 is TGCGCCAGCAGCCCTGGGCAGGACAATCAGCCCCAGCATTTT. Its translation: CASSPGQDNQPQHF.

V gene TRBV10-1 combines with J gene TRBJ2-1; 11 nucleotides line up with TRBD2. The germline gives CDR1 WNHNN, CDR2 SYGVQD (reference sequence). The CDR3 length is 19 residues. The trim removed 6 bases at V and 2 bases at J, leaving 15 bases unmatched. The CDR3 bases are TGCGCCAGCAGCCTACCGGGACTAGCGGAGAGAGTACCCTACAATGAGCAGTTCTTC. Translation: CASSLPGLAERVPYNEQFF.

The table lists this clone with a few counts. The chain joins TRBV25-1 to TRBJ2-7; unclear D gene. This CDR3 region has 15 residues. Between the trimmed V and J ends, which lost 1 base and 0 bases, there was a span of 10 bases. Germline lookup yields CDR1 MGHDK and CDR2 SYGVNS. The CDR3 DNA reads as TGTGCCAGCAGTGAATTGGGCAGGCCCTCCTACGAGCAGTACTTC. Its translation is CASSELGRPSYEQYF.

This clone showed up just once. The gene calls are TRBV5-1 and TRBJ1-1, with 11 bases lining up with TRBD1. The CDR3 runs 14 residues. The V gene's germline CDR1 is SGHRS and CDR2 YFSETQ. With 0 bases clipped from V and 9 bases from J, the junction kept 4 bases outside the gene matches. CDR3 sequence reads: CASSLGDRGSKAFF. CDR3 nucleotide sequence: TGCGCCAGCAGCTTGGGGGACAGGGGGTCTAAAGCTTTCTTT. The entire variable domain, with the rest obtained from reference TRBV5-1 and TRBJ1-1, is as follows: KAGVTQTPRYLIKTRGQQVTLSCSPISGHRSVSWYQQTPGQGLQFLFEYFSETQRNKGNFPGRFSGRQFSNSRSEMNVSTLELGDSALYLCASSLGDRGSKAFFGQGTRLTVV.

The chain employs TRBV7-9 and TRBJ2-1; TRBD1 aligns across 10 bases. Losses at the gene ends were 0 bases for V and 3 bases for J; bases not matched to a gene: 2. The CDR3 runs 16 residues. Germline V gives CDR1 SEHNR, CDR2 FQNEAQ (reference sequence). The CDR3 DNA sequence: TGTGCCAGCAGCTTAGCGACAGGGGGCATCTACAATGAGCAGTTCTTC. This encodes CASSLATGGIYNEQFF. Using reference TRBV7-9 and TRBJ2-1 for the parts outside the CDR3, the full variable domain is DTGVSQNPRHKITKRGQNVTFRCDPISEHNRLYWYRQTLGQGPEFLTYFQNEAQLEKSRLLSDRFSAERPKGSFSTLEIQRTEQGDSAMYLCASSLATGGIYNEQFFGPGTRLTVL.

The chain has TRBV4-1 and TRBJ1-2; D possibly corresponds to TRBD1 (6 bases). The CDR3 is 14 amino acids. The V end lost 1 base, the J end lost 5 bases, and 11 bases lay between the germline ends. CDR1 and CDR2 from the germline V gene are MGHRA and YSYEKL. The CDR3 DNA sequence: TGCGCCAGCAGCCAAGCTTCGGGGGCATATGGCTACACCTTC. Its translation is CASSQASGAYGYTF.

The V and J genes are TRBV11-2 and TRBJ2-7; D remains ambiguous. Trimming removed 5 bases from V and 3 bases from J, with 11 bases in between. CDR3 length equals 13 residues. The V gene's germline CDR1 is SGHAT and CDR2 FQNNGV. This chain's CDR3 is CASSPARGYEQYF. The CDR3, as DNA: TGTGCCAGCAGCCCCGCGCGCGGCTACGAGCAGTACTTC.

This chain connects TRBV19 to TRBJ1-6, with D hard to call. The germline CDR1 and CDR2 sequences are LNHDA and SQIVND (reference sequence). This CDR3 has 14 amino acids. The germline V and J ends were trimmed by 11 bases and 0 bases, with 11 bases remaining between them. This CDR3 is CASTGSSYNSPLHF. The CDR3 DNA follows: TGTGCCTCTACGGGGAGCTCCTATAATTCACCCCTCCACTTT.

The chain links TRBV6-2 or TRBV6-3 to TRBJ2-6; D gene unclear. This CDR3 contains 15 residues. With 4 bases removed from V and 0 bases from J, the gap between germline ends came to 7 bases. CDR1 is MNHEY and CDR2 is SVGEGT in the germline V gene. CDR3 amino acids: CASSSRSSGANVLTF. CDR3 DNA sequence: TGTGCCAGCAGTTCGAGGTCCTCTGGGGCCAACGTCCTGACTTTC.

The chain carries TRBV11-1 and TRBJ2-7, with no clear D. Per germline, CDR1 SGHAT and CDR2 FQDESV (reference sequence). V shed 5 bases and J shed 0 bases, with 11 bases lying between them. The CDR3 has 14 residues. The CDR3 spells CASSQGFSSYEQYF. DNA for the CDR3: TGTGCCAGCAGCCAAGGGTTTAGCTCCTACGAGCAGTACTTC.

The V call is TRBV11-3, the J call TRBJ2-7; D is unresolved. The CDR3 runs to 13 residues. The V and J ends lost 3 bases and 0 bases respectively, with 6 bases between them. CDR1 and CDR2 from the germline V gene are SGHNT and YENEEA. CDR3 DNA: TGTGCCAGCAGCTTTGGCGTCTCCTACGAGCAGTACTTC. It yields the protein CASSFGVSYEQYF.

The V gene is TRBV10-3, the J gene TRBJ2-7; 11 positions match TRBD1. Germline loops: CDR1 ENHRY, CDR2 SYGVKD. The J segment lost 5 bases and the V segment lost 3 bases, leaving 6 bases of the junction unmatched. The CDR3 runs to 15 residues. CDR3 sequence: CAISERTGGRDEQYF. CDR3 in DNA: TGTGCCATCAGTGAACGGACAGGGGGCAGAGACGAGCAGTACTTC.

This clone has only a few counts. In DNA form, the CDR3 reads TGTGCCAGCATCCAGACTCCGAGCTCCTACAATGAGCAGTTCTTC. It encodes CASIQTPSSYNEQFF. This rearrangement joins TRBV7-9 to TRBJ2-1; D ambiguous. The V gene's germline CDR1 is SEHNR and CDR2 FQNEAQ (reference sequence). The V and J ends lost 7 bases and 0 bases respectively, with 13 bases between them. The CDR3 is made up of 15 amino acids.

The chain couples TRBV11-2 to TRBJ2-3; D uncertain. The CDR3 has 11 amino acids. Germline V gene data show CDR1 as SGHAT and CDR2 as FQNNGV. Trimming took 8 bases from V and 6 from J, leaving 9 bases between them. CDR3 nucleotides: TGTGCCAGCTCGAACGCGGATACGCAGTATTTT. Translated: CASSNADTQYF.

In its sample, this clone was seen a few times. The chain links TRBV19 to TRBJ2-7; D is undetermined. The length of the CDR3 is 14 residues. Germline CDR1 reads LNHDA; CDR2 reads SQIVND (reference sequence). Trimming stripped 5 bases from V and 3 bases from J, with 14 bases between. This CDR3 is CASSPNPRGYEQYF. Written as DNA, the CDR3 is TGTGCCAGTAGTCCCAATCCACGAGGCTACGAGCAGTACTTC.

V and J are TRBV9 and TRBJ2-7; TRBD2 is a possible D gene (6 bases). The CDR3 is made up of 17 amino acids. V was trimmed by 0 bases and J by 4 bases, leaving 20 bases between them. CDR1 is SGDLS and CDR2 is YYNGEE in the germline V gene. Here the CDR3 reads CASSVGGELWSTYEQYF. DNA of the CDR3: TGTGCCAGCAGCGTAGGGGGGGAGTTGTGGTCTACATACGAGCAGTACTTC.